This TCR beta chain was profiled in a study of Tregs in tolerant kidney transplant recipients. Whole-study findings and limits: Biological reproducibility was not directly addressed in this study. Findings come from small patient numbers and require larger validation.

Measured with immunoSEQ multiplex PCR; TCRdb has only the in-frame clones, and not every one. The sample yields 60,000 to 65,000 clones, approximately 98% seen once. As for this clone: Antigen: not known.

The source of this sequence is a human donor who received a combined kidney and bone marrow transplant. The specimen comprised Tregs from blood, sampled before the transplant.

CDR3 residues: CASSLYSTGELFF. CDR3 sequence (DNA): TGTGCCAGCAGCCTATATTCGACCGGGGAGCTGTTTTTT. The chain recombines TRBV27 with TRBJ2-2; D not certain. The CDR3 consists of 13 residues. Germline CDR1 reads MNHEY; CDR2 reads SMNVEV (reference sequence). Trimming cost V 6 bases and J 5 bases, with 10 bases left between them.